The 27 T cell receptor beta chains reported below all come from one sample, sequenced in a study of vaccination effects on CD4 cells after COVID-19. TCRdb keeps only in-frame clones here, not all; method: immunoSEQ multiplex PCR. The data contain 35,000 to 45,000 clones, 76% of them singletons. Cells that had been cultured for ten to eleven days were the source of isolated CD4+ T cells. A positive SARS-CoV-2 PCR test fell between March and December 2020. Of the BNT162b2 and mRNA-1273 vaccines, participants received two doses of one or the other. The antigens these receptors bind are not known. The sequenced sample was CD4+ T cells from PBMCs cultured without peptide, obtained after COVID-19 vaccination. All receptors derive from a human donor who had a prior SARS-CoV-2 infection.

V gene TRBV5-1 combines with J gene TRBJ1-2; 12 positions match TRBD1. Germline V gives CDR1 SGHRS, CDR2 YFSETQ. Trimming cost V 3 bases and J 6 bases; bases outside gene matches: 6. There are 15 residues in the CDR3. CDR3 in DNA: TGCGCCAGCAGCTGGGCGGGACAGGGGGCGGATGGCTACACCTTC. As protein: CASSWAGQGADGYTF.

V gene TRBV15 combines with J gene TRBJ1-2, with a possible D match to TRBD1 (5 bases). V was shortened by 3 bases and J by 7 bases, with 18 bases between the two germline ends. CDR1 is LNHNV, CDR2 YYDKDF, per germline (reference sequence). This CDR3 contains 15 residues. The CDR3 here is CATSSRGEGVGGYTF. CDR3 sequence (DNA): TGTGCCACCAGCAGTAGGGGTGAGGGAGTTGGTGGCTACACCTTC.

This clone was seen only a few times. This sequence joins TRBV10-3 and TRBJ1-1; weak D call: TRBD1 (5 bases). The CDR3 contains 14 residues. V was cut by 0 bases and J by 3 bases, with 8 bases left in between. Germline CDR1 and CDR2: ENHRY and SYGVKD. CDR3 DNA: TGTGCCATCAGTGAGTCGAGGGGCGACACTGAAGCTTTCTTT. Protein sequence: CAISESRGDTEAFF.

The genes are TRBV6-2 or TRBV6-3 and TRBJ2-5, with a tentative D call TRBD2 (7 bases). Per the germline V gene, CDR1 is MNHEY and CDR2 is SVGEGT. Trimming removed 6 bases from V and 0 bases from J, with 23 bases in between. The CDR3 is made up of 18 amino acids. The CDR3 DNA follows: TGTGCCAGCAGCCCGCACGTCGCGAGAGGGGGGGACCAAGAGACCCAGTACTTC. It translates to CASSPHVARGGDQETQYF.

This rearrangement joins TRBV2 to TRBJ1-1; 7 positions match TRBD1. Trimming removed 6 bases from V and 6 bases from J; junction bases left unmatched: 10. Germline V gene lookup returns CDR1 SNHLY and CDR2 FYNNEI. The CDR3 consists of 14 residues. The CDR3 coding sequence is TGTGCCAGCAGCGGACAGGCGGGGTCGTCTGAAGCTTTCTTT. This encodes CASSGQAGSSEAFF.

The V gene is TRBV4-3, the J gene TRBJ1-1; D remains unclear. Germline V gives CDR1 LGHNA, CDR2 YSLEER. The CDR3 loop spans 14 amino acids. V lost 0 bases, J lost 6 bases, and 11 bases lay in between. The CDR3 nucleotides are TGCGCCAGCAGCCAAGAAGTGACACGTGCTGAAGCTTTCTTT. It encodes CASSQEVTRAEAFF.

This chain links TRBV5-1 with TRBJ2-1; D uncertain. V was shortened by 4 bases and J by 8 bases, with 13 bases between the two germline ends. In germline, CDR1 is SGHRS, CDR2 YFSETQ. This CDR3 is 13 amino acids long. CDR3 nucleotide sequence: TGCGCCAGCAGCGCGGACCCCTCCGATGAGCAGTTCTTC. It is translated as CASSADPSDEQFF.

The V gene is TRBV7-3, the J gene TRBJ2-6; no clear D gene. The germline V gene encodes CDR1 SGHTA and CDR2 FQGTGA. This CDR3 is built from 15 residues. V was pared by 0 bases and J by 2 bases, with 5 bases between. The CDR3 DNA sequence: TGTGCCAGCAGCTTAACACTCCCTGGGGCCAACGTCCTGACTTTC. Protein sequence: CASSLTLPGANVLTF. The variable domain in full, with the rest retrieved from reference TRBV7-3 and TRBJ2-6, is GAGVSQTPSNKVTEKGKYVELRCDPISGHTALYWYRQSLGQGPEFLIYFQGTGAADDSGLPNDRFFAVRPEGSVSTLKIQRTERGDSAVYLCASSLTLPGANVLTFGAGSRLTVL.

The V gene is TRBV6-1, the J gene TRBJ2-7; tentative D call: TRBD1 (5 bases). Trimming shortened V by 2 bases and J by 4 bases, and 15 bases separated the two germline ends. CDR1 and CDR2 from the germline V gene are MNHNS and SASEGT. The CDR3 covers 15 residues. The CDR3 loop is CASSEPGDSRYEQYF. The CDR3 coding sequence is TGTGCCAGCAGTGAACCGGGTGACAGTAGATACGAGCAGTACTTC.

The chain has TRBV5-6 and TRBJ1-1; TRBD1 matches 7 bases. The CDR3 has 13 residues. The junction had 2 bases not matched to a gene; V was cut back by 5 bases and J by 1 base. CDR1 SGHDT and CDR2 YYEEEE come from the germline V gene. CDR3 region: CASSWDRNTEAFF. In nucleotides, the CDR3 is TGTGCCAGCAGTTGGGACAGGAACACTGAAGCTTTCTTT.

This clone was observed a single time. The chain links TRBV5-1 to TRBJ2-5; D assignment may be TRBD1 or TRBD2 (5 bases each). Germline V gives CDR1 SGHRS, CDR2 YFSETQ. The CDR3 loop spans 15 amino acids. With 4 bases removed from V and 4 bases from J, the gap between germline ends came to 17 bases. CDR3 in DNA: TGCGCCAGCAGCCCGGCCGGCACTAGGGGAGAGACCCAGTACTTC. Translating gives CASSPAGTRGETQYF.

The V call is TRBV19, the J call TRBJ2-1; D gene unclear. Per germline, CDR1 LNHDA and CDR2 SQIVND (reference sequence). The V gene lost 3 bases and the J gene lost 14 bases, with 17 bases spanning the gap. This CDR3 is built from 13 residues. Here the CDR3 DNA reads TGTGCCAGTAGTATTCGGGCCACCCATCGGAAGTTCTTC. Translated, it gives CASSIRATHRKFF.

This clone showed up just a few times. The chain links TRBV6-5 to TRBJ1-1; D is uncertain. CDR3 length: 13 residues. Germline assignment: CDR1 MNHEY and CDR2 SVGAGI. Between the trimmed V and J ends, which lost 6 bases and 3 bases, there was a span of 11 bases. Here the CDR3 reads CASRYNRHTEAFF. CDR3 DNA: TGTGCCAGCAGATACAACAGACACACTGAAGCTTTCTTT.

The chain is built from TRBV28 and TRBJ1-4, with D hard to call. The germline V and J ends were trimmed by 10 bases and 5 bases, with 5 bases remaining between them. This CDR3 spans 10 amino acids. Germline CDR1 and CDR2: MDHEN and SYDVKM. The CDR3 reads CATQNEKLFF. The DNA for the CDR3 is TGTGCCACTCAAAATGAAAAACTGTTTTTT.

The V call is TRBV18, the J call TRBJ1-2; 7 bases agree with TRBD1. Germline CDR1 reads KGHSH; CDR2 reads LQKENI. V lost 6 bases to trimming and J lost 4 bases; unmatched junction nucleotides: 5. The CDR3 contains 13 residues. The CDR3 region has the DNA TGTGCCAGCTCCTGGGGACAGAGCTATGGCTACACCTTC. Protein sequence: CASSWGQSYGYTF.

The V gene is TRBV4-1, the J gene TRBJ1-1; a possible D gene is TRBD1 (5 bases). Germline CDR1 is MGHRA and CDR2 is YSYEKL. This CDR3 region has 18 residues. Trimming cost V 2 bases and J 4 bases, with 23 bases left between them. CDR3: CASSQRVVIGRGVTEAFF. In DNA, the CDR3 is TGCGCCAGCAGCCAAAGGGTTGTTATCGGTCGGGGGGTCACTGAAGCTTTCTTT.

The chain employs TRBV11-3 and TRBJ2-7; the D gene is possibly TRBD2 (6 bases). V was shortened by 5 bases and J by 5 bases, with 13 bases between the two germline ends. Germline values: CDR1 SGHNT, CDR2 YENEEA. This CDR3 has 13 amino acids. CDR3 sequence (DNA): TGTGCCAGCAGCCGACGGGGGTCACACGAGCAGTACTTC. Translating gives CASSRRGSHEQYF.

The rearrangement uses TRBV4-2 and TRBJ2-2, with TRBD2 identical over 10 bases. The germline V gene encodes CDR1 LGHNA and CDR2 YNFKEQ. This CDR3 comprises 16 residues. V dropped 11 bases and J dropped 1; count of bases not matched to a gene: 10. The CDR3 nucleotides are TGTGCCGCGGGGCGGCCTAGCGGGAGGAACACCGGGGAGCTGTTTTTT. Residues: CAAGRPSGRNTGELFF.

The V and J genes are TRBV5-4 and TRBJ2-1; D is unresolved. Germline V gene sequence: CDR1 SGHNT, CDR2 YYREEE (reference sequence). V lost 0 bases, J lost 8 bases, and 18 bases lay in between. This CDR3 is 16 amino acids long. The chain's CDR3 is CASSLGARPQDDEQFF. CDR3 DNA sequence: TGTGCCAGCAGCTTGGGGGCGCGCCCTCAGGACGATGAGCAGTTCTTC.

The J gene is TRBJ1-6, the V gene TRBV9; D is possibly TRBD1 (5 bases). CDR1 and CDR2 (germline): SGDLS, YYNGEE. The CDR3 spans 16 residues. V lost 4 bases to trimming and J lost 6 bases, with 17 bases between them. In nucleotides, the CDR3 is TGTGCCAGCAGCTCGGGTCAGGGCGGGACTAATTCACCCCTCCACTTT. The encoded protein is CASSSGQGGTNSPLHF.

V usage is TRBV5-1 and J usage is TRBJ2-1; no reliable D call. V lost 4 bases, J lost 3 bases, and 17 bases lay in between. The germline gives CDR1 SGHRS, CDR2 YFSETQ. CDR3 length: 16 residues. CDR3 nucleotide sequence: TGCGCCAGCAGCCCAACACGCCCTTCCGACTACAATGAGCAGTTCTTC. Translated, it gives CASSPTRPSDYNEQFF.

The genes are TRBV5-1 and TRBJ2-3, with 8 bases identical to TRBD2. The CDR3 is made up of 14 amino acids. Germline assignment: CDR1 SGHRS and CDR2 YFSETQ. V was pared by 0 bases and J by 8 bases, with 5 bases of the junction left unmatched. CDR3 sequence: CASSLDGRGVTQYF. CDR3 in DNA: TGCGCCAGCAGCTTGGACGGGAGGGGGGTTACGCAGTATTTT.

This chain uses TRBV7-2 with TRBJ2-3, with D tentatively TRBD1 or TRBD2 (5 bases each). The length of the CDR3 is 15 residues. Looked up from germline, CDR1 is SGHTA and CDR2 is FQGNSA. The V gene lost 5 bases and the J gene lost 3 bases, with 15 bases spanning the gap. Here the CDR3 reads CASSPQARGTDTQYF. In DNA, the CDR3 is TGTGCCAGCAGCCCACAGGCGAGGGGTACAGATACGCAGTATTTT.

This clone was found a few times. This CDR3 reads CASSFQGRTGELFF. In nucleotides, the CDR3 is TGTGCCAGCAGCTTCCAGGGTCGCACCGGGGAGCTGTTTTTT. The chain uses TRBV7-2 and TRBJ2-2; TRBD1 might be the D (5 bases). The CDR3 covers 14 residues. Looked up from germline, CDR1 is SGHTA and CDR2 is FQGNSA. V was clipped by 3 bases and J by 4 bases, with 9 bases between them.

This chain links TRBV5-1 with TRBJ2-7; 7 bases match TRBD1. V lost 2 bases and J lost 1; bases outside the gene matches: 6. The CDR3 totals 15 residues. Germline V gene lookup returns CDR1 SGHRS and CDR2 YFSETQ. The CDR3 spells CASSFQQGHSYEQYF. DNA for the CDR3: TGCGCCAGCAGCTTCCAACAGGGGCATTCCTACGAGCAGTACTTC.

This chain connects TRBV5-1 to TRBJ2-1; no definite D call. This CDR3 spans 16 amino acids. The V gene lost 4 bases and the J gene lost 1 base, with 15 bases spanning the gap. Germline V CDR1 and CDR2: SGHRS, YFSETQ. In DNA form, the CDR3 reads TGCGCCAGCAGCACCCGGGCCCACGGGTCCTACAATGAGCAGTTCTTC. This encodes CASSTRAHGSYNEQFF. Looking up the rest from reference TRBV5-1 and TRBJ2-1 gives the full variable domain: KAGVTQTPRYLIKTRGQQVTLSCSPISGHRSVSWYQQTPGQGLQFLFEYFSETQRNKGNFPGRFSGRQFSNSRSEMNVSTLELGDSALYLCASSTRAHGSYNEQFFGPGTRLTVL.

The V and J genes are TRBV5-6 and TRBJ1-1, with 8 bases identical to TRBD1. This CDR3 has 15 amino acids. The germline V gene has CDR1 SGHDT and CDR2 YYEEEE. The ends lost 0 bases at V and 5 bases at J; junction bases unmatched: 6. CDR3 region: CASSLVWQGATEAFF. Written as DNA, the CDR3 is TGTGCCAGCAGCTTGGTTTGGCAGGGGGCGACTGAAGCTTTCTTT.